The 23 T cell receptor beta chains listed next were all sequenced from one sample in a study of cytomegalovirus exposure and HLA in healthy donors. The PCR used 60 Vbeta and 13 Jbeta primers. Sequencing used immunoSEQ multiplex PCR; TCRdb keeps in-frame clones, though not all of them. Here the sample spans some 200,000 clones, around 86% being singletons. The sample comprised PBMCs. These receptors all stem from a man aged 50 to 60 in good health and CMV-seronegative.

This chain links TRBV30 with TRBJ2-7, with TRBD1 as a possible D gene (6 bases). Per germline, CDR1 GTSNPN and CDR2 SVGIG (reference sequence). V was shortened by 3 bases and J by 2 bases, with 17 bases between the two germline ends. The CDR3 contains 15 residues. CDR3 protein: CAWSKLQGATYEQYF. CDR3 sequence (DNA): TGTGCCTGGAGCAAGCTACAGGGAGCTACCTACGAGCAGTACTTC.

The chain couples TRBV19 to TRBJ1-5, with D perhaps matching TRBD1 (6 bases). The germline V gene encodes CDR1 LNHDA and CDR2 SQIVND (reference sequence). The ends were cut back, 3 bases at V and 6 bases at J, with 18 bases in the middle. The CDR3 is 16 amino acids. The CDR3 DNA reads TGTGCCAGTAGTATTGCACAGGGAGGGCGGGGTCAGCCCCAGCATTTT. Translated, it gives CASSIAQGGRGQPQHF.

This chain joins TRBV28 and TRBJ2-3; 9 bases line up with TRBD2. The germline V gene encodes CDR1 MDHEN and CDR2 SYDVKM. The trim removed 7 bases at V and 2 bases at J, leaving 7 bases unmatched. This CDR3 has 15 amino acids. The CDR3 is CASTSAGGPTDTQYF. The CDR3, as DNA: TGTGCCAGCACCTCAGCGGGAGGCCCCACAGATACGCAGTATTTT.

The rearrangement joins TRBV7-2 to TRBJ2-7; 8 bases map to TRBD2. This CDR3 contains 12 residues. V lost 1 base, J lost 11 bases, and 4 bases stayed unmatched. Germline V CDR1 and CDR2: SGHTA, FQGNSA. CDR3 region: CASSLGTSFKYF. CDR3 in DNA: TGTGCCAGCAGCTTAGGGACTAGCTTTAAGTACTTC.

This rearrangement joins TRBV6-5 to TRBJ1-2; 10 bases match TRBD1. The germline CDR1 and CDR2 sequences are MNHEY and SVGAGI. Trimming removed 5 bases from V and 7 bases from J; junction bases left unmatched: 10. There are 15 residues in the CDR3. CDR3 DNA: TGTGCCAGCAGTCCGGACAGGGGGAGTAGGAGTGGCTACACCTTC. As protein: CASSPDRGSRSGYTF.

The chain uses TRBV7-2 and TRBJ2-1; 12 bases agree with TRBD2. Germline-derived CDR1 and CDR2 are SGHTA and FQGNSA. This CDR3 has 18 amino acids. The junction had 13 bases not matched to a gene; V was cut back by 4 bases and J by 6 bases. CDR3 sequence (DNA): TGTGCCAGCAGCTCGGCCGGGACTAGCGGGCGAGTCGGCAATGAGCAGTTCTTC. This codes for CASSSAGTSGRVGNEQFF.

CDR3 DNA: TGTGCCAGCACCCTTAATCCAGGGGCCACCTCCTACAATGAGCAGTTCTTC. Residues: CASTLNPGATSYNEQFF. This chain connects TRBV7-9 to TRBJ2-1, with D possibly TRBD1 on 6 matching bases. This CDR3 region has 17 residues. Per the germline V gene, CDR1 is SEHNR and CDR2 is FQNEAQ (reference sequence). The V end lost 7 bases, the J end lost 0 bases, and 19 bases lay between the germline ends.

This clone appeared once. This chain links TRBV23-1 with TRBJ1-2; no reliable D call. TRBV23-1 is assigned to the ORF class and has an uncertain function. V was shortened by 0 bases and J by 0 bases, with 5 bases between the two germline ends. There are 14 residues in the CDR3. DNA of the CDR3: TGCGCCAGCAGTCAATCGGGAGCTAACTATGGCTACACCTTC. The encoded protein is CASSQSGANYGYTF.

V usage is TRBV28 and J usage is TRBJ2-7, with 14 bases identical to TRBD2. The V segment lost 8 bases and the J segment 3 bases; nucleotides outside the gene matches: 9. Germline CDR1 reads MDHEN; CDR2 reads SYDVKM. The CDR3 extends over 16 amino acids. The DNA of the CDR3 is TGTGCCAGCTGGGGGACCGGGACTAGCGGGAGCTACGAGCAGTACTTC. Its protein is CASWGTGTSGSYEQYF.

The chain carries TRBV7-9 and TRBJ2-2, with D maybe TRBD1 (5 bases). V was pared by 2 bases and J by 4 bases, with 5 bases between. CDR3 length equals 13 residues. Germline-derived CDR1 and CDR2 are SEHNR and FQNEAQ (reference sequence). The CDR3, as DNA: TGTGCCAGCAGCTTAACAGGCACCGGGGAGCTGTTTTTT. Protein product: CASSLTGTGELFF.

V and J are TRBV4-3 and TRBJ2-2, with D possibly being TRBD2 (7 bases). Germline loops: CDR1 LGHNA, CDR2 YSLEER. The CDR3 runs to 22 residues. V was clipped by 0 bases and J by 0 bases, with 26 bases between them. CDR3 sequence reads: CASSQDLRGGIGLGPNTGELFF. In DNA, the CDR3 is TGCGCCAGCAGCCAAGACCTGAGGGGGGGCATTGGGTTGGGGCCGAACACCGGGGAGCTGTTTTTT.

The chain is built from TRBV5-8 and TRBJ1-2, with D perhaps TRBD1 (6 bases). The CDR3 sequence is 13 residues long. With 8 bases removed from V and 3 bases from J, the gap between germline ends came to 14 bases. Germline CDR1 and CDR2: SGHTS and YDEGEE. In nucleotides, the CDR3 is TGTGCCAGTCGGGACACGTTAGACTATGGCTACACCTTC. It codes for CASRDTLDYGYTF.

The rearrangement joins TRBV7-8 to TRBJ1-4; TRBD1 agrees at 7 bases. The CDR3 covers 15 residues. Trimming cost V 6 bases and J 8 bases; bases outside gene matches: 12. Germline CDR1 and CDR2: SGHVS and FQNEAQ. CDR3 in amino acids: CASSQRTGRVEKLFF. The CDR3 DNA reads TGTGCCAGCAGTCAACGGACAGGTCGGGTGGAAAAACTGTTTTTT. Supplemented by reference TRBV7-8 and TRBJ1-4, the full variable domain reads GAGVSQSPRYKVAKRGQDVALRCDPISGHVSLFWYQQALGQGPEFLTYFQNEAQLDKSGLPSDRFFAERPEGSVSTLKIQRTQQEDSAVYLCASSQRTGRVEKLFFGSGTQLSVL.

The chain uses TRBV12-5 and TRBJ2-1; 7 bases map to TRBD2. The CDR3 is 14 amino acids. Germline CDR1 LGHNT, CDR2 FRNRAP. After removal of 1 base from V and 7 bases from J, the junction contained 4 bases not matched to a gene. The CDR3 is CASGLGHGRNEQFF. The CDR3 nucleotides read TGTGCTAGTGGTTTGGGCCACGGGAGGAATGAGCAGTTCTTC.

The rearrangement links TRBV7-9 to TRBJ1-4, with 9 nucleotides matching TRBD1. CDR1 and CDR2 from the germline V gene are SEHNR and FQNEAQ (reference sequence). The CDR3 extends over 15 amino acids. Trimming removed 5 bases from V and 4 bases from J; junction bases left unmatched: 5. Here the CDR3 DNA reads TGTGCCAGCAGCGCGACAGGGGGGATTAATGAAAAACTGTTTTTT. This gives the protein CASSATGGINEKLFF.

The chain combines TRBV19 with TRBJ1-1, with TRBD1 identical over 7 bases. This CDR3 is 16 amino acids long. Germline V lookup: CDR1 LNHDA, CDR2 SQIVND (reference sequence). V shed 6 bases, J shed 0 bases, and the junction held 10 bases outside the gene matches. The CDR3 is CASSRQGVLMNTEAFF. Written as DNA, the CDR3 is TGTGCCAGTAGCAGACAGGGCGTGCTAATGAACACTGAAGCTTTCTTT.

This chain connects TRBV6-5 to TRBJ2-2, with D possibly being TRBD1 (6 bases). Germline CDR1 reads MNHEY; CDR2 reads SVGAGI. V was clipped by 6 bases and J by 2 bases, with 10 bases between them. The length of the CDR3 is 14 residues. In DNA form, the CDR3 reads TGTGCCAGCAGCGAACAGGGAAACACCGGGGAGCTGTTTTTT. This translates into CASSEQGNTGELFF.

V and J are TRBV5-1 and TRBJ1-4; 11 bases match TRBD1. Germline V gene lookup returns CDR1 SGHRS and CDR2 YFSETQ. The V gene end was trimmed by 5 bases and the J gene end by 3 bases; junction bases not matched to a gene: 3. The CDR3 has 15 residues. CDR3 amino acids: CASRGQGAANEKLFF. DNA of the CDR3: TGCGCCAGCAGAGGACAGGGGGCAGCTAATGAAAAACTGTTTTTT.

This clone was detected only a few times. The chain employs TRBV5-1 and TRBJ1-2, with a tentative D call TRBD1 (6 bases). V shed 4 bases and J shed 6 bases, with 16 bases lying between them. CDR1 and CDR2 from the germline V gene are SGHRS and YFSETQ. This CDR3 has 14 residues. CDR3 protein: CASSPTRAGDGYTF. CDR3 DNA sequence: TGCGCCAGCAGCCCTACCCGAGCAGGGGATGGCTACACCTTC. Looking up the rest from reference TRBV5-1 and TRBJ1-2 gives the full variable domain: KAGVTQTPRYLIKTRGQQVTLSCSPISGHRSVSWYQQTPGQGLQFLFEYFSETQRNKGNFPGRFSGRQFSNSRSEMNVSTLELGDSALYLCASSPTRAGDGYTFGSGTRLTVV.

CDR3 sequence reads: CASSTEGSGGYTF. DNA of the CDR3: TGTGCCAGCAGTACTGAGGGAAGCGGCGGCTACACCTTC. This rearrangement joins TRBV6-4 to TRBJ1-2; D is unresolved. V lost 5 bases to trimming and J lost 8 bases, with 15 bases between them. CDR3 size: 13 residues. Germline CDR1 reads MRHNA; CDR2 reads SNTAGT.

The chain combines TRBV5-6 with TRBJ1-2; a possible D gene is TRBD1 (5 bases). The CDR3 consists of 13 residues. V shed 4 bases and J shed 8 bases, with 15 bases lying between them. The germline gives CDR1 SGHDT, CDR2 YYEEEE. DNA for the CDR3: TGTGCCAGCAGCACCCTCGGAGGGGACGGCTACACCTTC. Protein sequence: CASSTLGGDGYTF.

The rearrangement uses TRBV29-1 and TRBJ1-2; D gene uncertain. Germline lookup yields CDR1 SQVTM and CDR2 ANQGSEA. Trimming removed 5 bases from V and 8 bases from J, with 9 bases in between. The CDR3 has 10 residues. The CDR3 spells CSVLAPGYTF. CDR3 in DNA: TGCAGCGTTCTAGCCCCGGGCTACACCTTC.

The rearrangement links TRBV30 to TRBJ2-7; 12 positions agree with TRBD1. The V gene end was trimmed by 0 bases and the J gene end by 2 bases; junction bases not matched to a gene: 5. This CDR3 has 16 amino acids. Germline lookup yields CDR1 GTSNPN and CDR2 SVGIG (reference sequence). CDR3 protein: CAWSVRGTGGPYEQYF. As DNA, the CDR3 is TGTGCCTGGAGTGTACGGGGGACAGGGGGCCCCTACGAGCAGTACTTC.